These 10 T cell receptor beta chains were all obtained from the same sample, sequenced in a study of blood T cell dynamics during melanoma immunotherapy. Libraries were prepared by immunoSEQ multiplex PCR; TCRdb keeps only in-frame clonotypes and omits some of them. The sample has roughly 30,000 clones, around 80% seen once; the top ten hold 9% to 12%. Time point defined: week 3, after first cycle of checkpoint inhibitor. Material: blood, obtained from a patient treated with checkpoint blockade. The source of these receptors is a human donor with melanoma.

V is TRBV6-5 and J is TRBJ1-1; D is perhaps TRBD1 (5 bases). In germline, CDR1 is MNHEY, CDR2 SVGAGI. The CDR3 has 15 amino acids. V lost 2 bases to trimming and J lost 1 base, with 11 bases between them. The CDR3, as DNA: TGTGCCAGCAGTTACGGTGACAGAGCGAACACTGAAGCTTTCTTT. Translated: CASSYGDRANTEAFF.

The chain couples TRBV30 to TRBJ2-1, with 10 positions matching TRBD2. Germline CDR1 GTSNPN, CDR2 SVGIG (reference sequence). With V trimmed by 6 bases and J by 0 bases, 11 bases remained unmatched. CDR3 size: 17 residues. CDR3 coding DNA: TGTGCCTGTCGAGCGGGAGGGTTCACTAGCTCCTACAATGAGCAGTTCTTC. It specifies CACRAGGFTSSYNEQFF. Using reference TRBV30 and TRBJ2-1 for the parts outside the CDR3, the full variable domain is SQTIHQWPATLVQPVGSPLSLECTVEGTSNPNLYWYRQAAGRGLQLLFYSVGIGQISSEVPQNLSASRPQDRQFILSSKKLLLSDSGFYLCACRAGGFTSSYNEQFFGPGTRLTVL.

This sequence joins TRBV28 and TRBJ2-1; D is uncertain. The V end was cut by 6 bases, the J end by 8 bases, with 11 bases between. CDR3 size: 12 residues. Per germline, CDR1 MDHEN and CDR2 SYDVKM. CDR3 residues: CASSRLGYEQFF. The CDR3 DNA reads as TGTGCCAGCAGCCGCCTCGGGTATGAGCAGTTCTTC.

For the CDR3, the DNA is TGCGCCAGCAGCTTAAGGGGTCGGAACACTGAAGCTTTCTTT. Amino acids: CASSLRGRNTEAFF. The chain has TRBV5-1 and TRBJ1-1; tentatively, D is TRBD1 (5 bases). The CDR3 sequence is 14 residues long. Germline-derived CDR1 and CDR2 are SGHRS and YFSETQ. V lost 2 bases to trimming and J lost 1 base, with 9 bases between them.

The chain joins TRBV4-2 to TRBJ2-7; tentative D call: TRBD2 (6 bases). The CDR3 spans 12 residues. Trimming left V 5 bases short and J 7 bases short, with 12 bases between. CDR1 and CDR2 (germline): LGHNA, YNFKEQ. The CDR3 reads CASSLGLGEQYF. The CDR3 region has the DNA TGTGCCAGCAGCTTGGGACTGGGGGAGCAGTACTTC.

The chain carries TRBV2 and TRBJ1-3; TRBD1 matches 7 bases. This CDR3 has 14 amino acids. Unmatched junction bases numbered 4, after V lost 6 bases and J lost 2 bases. Per the germline V gene, CDR1 is SNHLY and CDR2 is FYNNEI. CDR3 loop: CASRVTGTGNTIYF. Written as DNA, the CDR3 is TGTGCCAGCAGGGTGACAGGGACTGGAAACACCATATATTTT.

The V and J genes are TRBV5-4 and TRBJ1-1, with TRBD1 as a possible D gene (5 bases). Trimming took 6 bases from V and 1 from J, leaving 16 bases between them. This CDR3 contains 15 residues. Germline assignment: CDR1 SGHNT and CDR2 YYREEE (reference sequence). The CDR3 protein is CASTTVGASNTEAFF. In nucleotides, the CDR3 is TGTGCCAGCACCACTGTCGGGGCGTCGAACACTGAAGCTTTCTTT.

This rearrangement joins TRBV28 to TRBJ1-4; TRBD1 is a possible D gene (5 bases). Germline CDR1 and CDR2: MDHEN and SYDVKM. This CDR3 is built from 14 residues. V gave up 5 bases and J gave up 8 bases, with 15 bases separating them. CDR3 in DNA: TGTGCCAGCAGTCACCTGGGGGGGGAGGAAAAACTGTTTTTT. Encoded protein: CASSHLGGEEKLFF. Full variable domain (missing parts from reference TRBV28 and TRBJ1-4): DVKVTQSSRYLVKRTGEKVFLECVQDMDHENMFWYRQDPGLGLRLIYFSYDVKMKEKGDIPEGYSVSREKKERFSLILESASTNQTSMYLCASSHLGGEEKLFFGSGTQLSVL.

This clone was counted between two and nine times. In DNA form, the CDR3 reads TGTGCCAGCAGTGATGCACAGGGGGCGGGCGAAAAACTGTTTTTT. Its translation is CASSDAQGAGEKLFF. The chain is built from TRBV2 and TRBJ1-4; 9 bases fit TRBD1. The CDR3 consists of 15 residues. Germline lookup yields CDR1 SNHLY and CDR2 FYNNEI. V dropped 3 bases and J dropped 8; count of bases not matched to a gene: 7.

The CDR3 spells CASSLVRGAYEQYF. DNA for the CDR3: TGTGCCAGCAGCTTAGTTCGGGGGGCCTACGAGCAGTACTTC. The chain is built from TRBV11-2 and TRBJ2-7; 7 nucleotides match TRBD2. Germline V CDR1 and CDR2: SGHAT, FQNNGV. With 1 base clipped from V and 2 bases from J, the junction kept 2 bases outside the gene matches. The CDR3 is 14 residues long. Supplemented by reference TRBV11-2 and TRBJ2-7, the full variable domain reads EAGVAQSPRYKIIEKRQSVAFWCNPISGHATLYWYQQILGQGPKLLIQFQNNGVVDDSQLPKDRFSAERLKGVDSTLKIQPAKLEDSAVYLCASSLVRGAYEQYFGPGTRLTVT.